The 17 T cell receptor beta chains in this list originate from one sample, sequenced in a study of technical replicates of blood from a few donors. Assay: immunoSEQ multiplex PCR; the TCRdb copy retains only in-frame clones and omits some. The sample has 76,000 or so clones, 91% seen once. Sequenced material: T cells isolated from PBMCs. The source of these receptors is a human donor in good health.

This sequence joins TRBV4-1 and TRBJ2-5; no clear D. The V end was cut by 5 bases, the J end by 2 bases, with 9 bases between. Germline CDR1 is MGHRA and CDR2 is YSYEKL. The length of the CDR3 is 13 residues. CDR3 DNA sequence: TGCGCCAGCAGCGTCGAGGTTCAAGAGACCCAGTACTTC. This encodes CASSVEVQETQYF.

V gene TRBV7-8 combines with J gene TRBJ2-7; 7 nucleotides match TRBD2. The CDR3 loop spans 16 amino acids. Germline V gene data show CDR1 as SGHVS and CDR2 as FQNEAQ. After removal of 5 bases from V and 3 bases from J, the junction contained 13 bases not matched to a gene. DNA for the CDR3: TGTGCCAGCAGCACAGCCCCCCGCGGGAGATTCTACGAGCAGTACTTC. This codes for CASSTAPRGRFYEQYF.

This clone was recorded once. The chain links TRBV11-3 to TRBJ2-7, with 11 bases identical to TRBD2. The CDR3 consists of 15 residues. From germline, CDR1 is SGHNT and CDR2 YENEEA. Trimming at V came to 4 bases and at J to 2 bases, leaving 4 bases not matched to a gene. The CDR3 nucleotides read TGTGCCAGCAGCTCTAGCGGGGGGAAAACCTACGAGCAGTACTTC. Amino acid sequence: CASSSSGGKTYEQYF.

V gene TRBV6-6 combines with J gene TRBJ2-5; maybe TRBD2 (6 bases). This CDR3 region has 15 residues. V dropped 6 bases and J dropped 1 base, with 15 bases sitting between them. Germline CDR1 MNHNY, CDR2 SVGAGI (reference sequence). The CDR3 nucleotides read TGTGCCAGCAGGGGGGGTTTAGGAATCCAAGAGACCCAGTACTTC. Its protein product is CASRGGLGIQETQYF.

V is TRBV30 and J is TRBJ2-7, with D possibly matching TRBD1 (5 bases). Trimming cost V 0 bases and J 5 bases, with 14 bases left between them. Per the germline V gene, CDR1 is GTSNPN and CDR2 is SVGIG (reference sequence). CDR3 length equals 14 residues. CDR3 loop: CAWSVLSWGNEQYF. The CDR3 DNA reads TGTGCCTGGAGTGTACTATCGTGGGGCAACGAGCAGTACTTC. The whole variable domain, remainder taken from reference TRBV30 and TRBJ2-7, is SQTIHQWPATLVQPVGSPLSLECTVEGTSNPNLYWYRQAAGRGLQLLFYSVGIGQISSEVPQNLSASRPQDRQFILSSKKLLLSDSGFYLCAWSVLSWGNEQYFGPGTRLTVT.

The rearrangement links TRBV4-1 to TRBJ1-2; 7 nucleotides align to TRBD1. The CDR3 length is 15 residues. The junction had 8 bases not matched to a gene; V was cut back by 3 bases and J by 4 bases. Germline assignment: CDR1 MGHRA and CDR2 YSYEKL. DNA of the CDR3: TGCGCCAGCAGCCATTGGGGACAGCGCGTCTATGGCTACACCTTC. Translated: CASSHWGQRVYGYTF.

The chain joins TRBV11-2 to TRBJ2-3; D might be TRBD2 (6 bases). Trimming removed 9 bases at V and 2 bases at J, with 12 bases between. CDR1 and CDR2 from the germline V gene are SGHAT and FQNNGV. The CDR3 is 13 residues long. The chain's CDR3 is CASMGGYTDTQYF. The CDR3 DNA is TGTGCCAGTATGGGGGGATACACAGATACGCAGTATTTT. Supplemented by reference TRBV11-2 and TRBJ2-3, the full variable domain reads EAGVAQSPRYKIIEKRQSVAFWCNPISGHATLYWYQQILGQGPKLLIQFQNNGVVDDSQLPKDRFSAERLKGVDSTLKIQPAKLEDSAVYLCASMGGYTDTQYFGPGTRLTVL.

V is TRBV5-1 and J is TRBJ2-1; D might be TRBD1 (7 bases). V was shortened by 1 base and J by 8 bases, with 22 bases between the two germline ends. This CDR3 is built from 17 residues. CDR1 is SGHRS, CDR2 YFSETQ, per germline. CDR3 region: CASSLTGQSGVRDEQFF. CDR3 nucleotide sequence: TGCGCCAGCAGCTTGACGGGACAGTCGGGGGTTAGAGATGAGCAGTTCTTC.

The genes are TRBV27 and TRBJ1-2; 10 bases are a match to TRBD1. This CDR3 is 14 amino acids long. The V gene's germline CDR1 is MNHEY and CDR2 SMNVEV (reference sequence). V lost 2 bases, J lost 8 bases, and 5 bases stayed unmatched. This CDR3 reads CASSLGTGAGGYTF. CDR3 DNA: TGTGCCAGCAGTTTAGGGACAGGGGCAGGGGGCTACACCTTC.

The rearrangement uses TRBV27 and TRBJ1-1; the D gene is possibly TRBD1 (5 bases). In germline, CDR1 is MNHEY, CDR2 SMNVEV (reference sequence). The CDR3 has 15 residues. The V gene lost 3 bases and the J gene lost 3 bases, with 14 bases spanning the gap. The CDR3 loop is CASSFYDRLDTEAFF. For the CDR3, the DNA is TGTGCCAGCAGTTTCTACGACAGACTCGACACTGAAGCTTTCTTT.

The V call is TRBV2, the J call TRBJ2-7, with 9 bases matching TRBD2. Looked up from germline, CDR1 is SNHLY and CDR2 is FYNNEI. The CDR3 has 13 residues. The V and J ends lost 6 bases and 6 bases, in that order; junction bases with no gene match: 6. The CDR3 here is CASRVAGVGEQYF. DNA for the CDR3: TGTGCCAGCAGAGTAGCGGGAGTGGGCGAGCAGTACTTC.

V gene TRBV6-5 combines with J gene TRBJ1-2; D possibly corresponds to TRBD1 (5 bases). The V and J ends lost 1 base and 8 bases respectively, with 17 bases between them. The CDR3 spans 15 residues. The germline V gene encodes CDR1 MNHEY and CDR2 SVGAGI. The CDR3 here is CASSYYRGASRGYTF. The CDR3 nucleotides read TGTGCCAGCAGTTACTATAGGGGCGCCAGTCGGGGCTACACCTTC.

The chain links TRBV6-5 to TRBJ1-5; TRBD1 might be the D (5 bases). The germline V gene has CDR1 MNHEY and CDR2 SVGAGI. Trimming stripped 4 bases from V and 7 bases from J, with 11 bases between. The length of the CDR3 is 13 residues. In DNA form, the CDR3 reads TGTGCCAGCAGTTCCAGGGATAGGCAGCCCCAGCATTTT. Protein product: CASSSRDRQPQHF.

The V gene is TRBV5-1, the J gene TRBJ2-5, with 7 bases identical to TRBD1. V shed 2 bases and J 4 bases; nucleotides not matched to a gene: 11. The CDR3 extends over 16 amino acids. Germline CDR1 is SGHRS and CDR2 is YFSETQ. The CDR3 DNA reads TGCGCCAGCAGCTTCAACCTAGGGACAGTTGGAGAGACCCAGTACTTC. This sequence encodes CASSFNLGTVGETQYF. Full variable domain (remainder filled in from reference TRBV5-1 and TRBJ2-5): KAGVTQTPRYLIKTRGQQVTLSCSPISGHRSVSWYQQTPGQGLQFLFEYFSETQRNKGNFPGRFSGRQFSNSRSEMNVSTLELGDSALYLCASSFNLGTVGETQYFGPGTRLLVL.

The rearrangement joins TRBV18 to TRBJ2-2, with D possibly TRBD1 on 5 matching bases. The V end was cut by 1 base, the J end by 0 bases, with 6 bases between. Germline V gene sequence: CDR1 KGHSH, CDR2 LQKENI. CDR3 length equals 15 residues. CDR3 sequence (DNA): TGTGCCAGCTCACCACGGACACCGAACACCGGGGAGCTGTTTTTT. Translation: CASSPRTPNTGELFF.

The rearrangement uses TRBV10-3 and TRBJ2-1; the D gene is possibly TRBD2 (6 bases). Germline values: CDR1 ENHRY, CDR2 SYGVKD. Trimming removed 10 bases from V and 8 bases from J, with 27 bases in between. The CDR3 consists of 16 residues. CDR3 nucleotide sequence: TGTGCCACCGCACACCGCTCACTAGCATTCGGCGATGAGCAGTTCTTC. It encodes CATAHRSLAFGDEQFF.

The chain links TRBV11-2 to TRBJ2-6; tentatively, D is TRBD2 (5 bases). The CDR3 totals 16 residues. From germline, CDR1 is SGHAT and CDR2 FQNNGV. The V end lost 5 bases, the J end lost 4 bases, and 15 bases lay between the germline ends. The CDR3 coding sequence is TGTGCCAGCAGCCAAAGACCAGCGGTAGGGGCCAACGTCCTGACTTTC. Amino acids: CASSQRPAVGANVLTF.